The rows below give T cell receptor beta chains drawn from one sample of a study of T cell repertoires in cytomegalovirus infection. TCRdb reprocessed the reads via MiXCR and lists one record per CDR3 protein. This sample has about 830,000 distinct CDR3 sequences; less than 35% occur once, and the top ten carry 9.5% to 15%. Antigen specificity for these receptors is unknown. Sequencing used cultured CD8+ T cells from PBMCs, obtained from culture after CMV antigen stimulation. The receptors here all came from a human donor in good health (CMV status not recorded). Some clones in this sample may be carry-over from other donors' samples. The CDR3 runs from the conserved cysteine through the conserved F or W. Fields, in order: V gene, D gene, CDR3 length, clone size, J gene, CDR3 protein, CDR3 DNA. The D gene is left open where the match is weak. The size of a clone is reported for some rows only, either as once, few or many, or as a class for expanded clones.

TRBV3-1	.	18	few	TRBJ1-6	CASSQSVGVEAYNSPLHF	TGTGCCAGCAGCCAAAGTGTAGGAGTCGAAGCCTATAATTCACCCCTCCACTTT
TRBV15	.	16	.	TRBJ2-1	CATRNTRDWNYNEQFF	TGTGCCACCAGAAACACTCGGGACTGGAACTACAATGAGCAGTTCTTC
TRBV5-1	.	13	.	TRBJ2-1	CASSLVGYDEQFF	TGCGCCAGCAGCTTGGTAGGGTATGATGAGCAGTTCTTC
TRBV29-1	.	14	.	TRBJ1-2	CSVFDRDTYYGYTF	TGCAGCGTCTTTGATCGGGACACCTACTATGGCTACACCTTC
TRBV28	.	11	few	TRBJ1-2	CASSFPYGYTF	TGTGCCAGCAGTTTTCCCTATGGCTACACCTTC
TRBV27	.	14	few	TRBJ2-3	CASSSNEGADTQYF	TGTGCCAGCAGTTCCAACGAAGGGGCAGATACGCAGTATTTT
TRBV12-3/TRBV12-4	TRBD1	14	many	TRBJ1-5	CASKNRGSHQPQHF	TGTGCCAGCAAAAACAGGGGGAGCCATCAGCCCCAGCATTTT
TRBV12-3/TRBV12-4	TRBD2	15	few	TRBJ2-1	CASSDLADSYNEQFF	TGTGCCAGCAGCGATCTAGCGGATTCCTACAATGAGCAGTTCTTC
TRBV7-2	.	12	many	TRBJ1-1	CASSLVAGEAFF	TGTGCCAGCAGCTTAGTGGCAGGGGAAGCTTTCTTT
TRBV7-7	TRBD2	14	few	TRBJ2-3	CASSGGGTFDTQYF	TGTGCTAGCAGCGGCGGGGGGACGTTCGATACGCAGTATTTT
TRBV3-1	.	16	few	TRBJ2-5	CASSPQRGGARETQYF	TGTGCCAGCAGCCCCCAAAGGGGGGGGGCTCGGGAGACCCAGTACTTC
TRBV6-6	.	13	few	TRBJ1-1	CASRQNMNTEAFF	TGTGCCAGCAGGCAGAATATGAACACTGAAGCTTTCTTT
TRBV12-5	.	15	.	TRBJ1-1	CASGRDQPRGTEAFF	TGTGCTAGTGGTAGGGACCAACCCCGGGGCACTGAAGCTTTCTTT
TRBV6-5	.	13	.	TRBJ2-5	CASSYSNLATQYF	TGTGCCAGCAGTTATTCTAACCTCGCCACCCAGTACTTC
TRBV5-6	.	15	few	TRBJ2-2	CASSRGRAQVGELFF	TGTGCCAGCAGCAGGGGCAGGGCTCAGGTCGGGGAGCTGTTTTTT
TRBV27	.	15	once	TRBJ2-5	CASSHLRDTQETQYF	TGTGCCAGCAGCCACCTACGGGACACTCAAGAGACCCAGTACTTC
TRBV19	TRBD2	15	few	TRBJ2-1	CASSLAGVIYNEQFF	TGTGCCAGTAGCTTAGCGGGGGTAATCTACAATGAGCAGTTCTTC
TRBV28	TRBD1	18	many	TRBJ1-3	CASSLQGAVYTGQDTIYF	TGTGCCAGCAGTTTACAGGGGGCAGTTTATACGGGGCAGGACACCATATATTTT
TRBV13	.	15	.	TRBJ2-3	CASSSGGGLADTQYF	TGTGCCAGCAGCTCCGGAGGGGGGCTGGCAGATACGCAGTATTTT
TRBV4-1	TRBD1	14	few	TRBJ1-2	CASSQEGQRYGYTF	TGCGCCAGCAGCCAAGAGGGACAGCGTTATGGCTACACCTTC
TRBV7-9	TRBD2	17	many	TRBJ2-1	CASSPLAGGTLYNEQFF	TGTGCCAGCAGCCCACTAGCGGGGGGGACGCTCTACAATGAGCAGTTCTTC
TRBV5-4	.	15	.	TRBJ2-3	CASSSLGGHTDTQYF	TGTGCCAGCAGCTCTTTAGGAGGGCACACAGATACGCAGTATTTT
TRBV20-1	.	15	.	TRBJ1-4	CSARDPSGQYEKLFF	TGCAGTGCTAGAGATCCCTCCGGACAGTATGAAAAACTGTTTTTT